What follows is one TCR beta chain and its context. Antigen: not known. Sequencing was performed with immunoSEQ multiplex PCR; in TCRdb, only in-frame clones are kept and a portion is missing. In the table there are 80,000 to 100,000 clones, 91% of which are singletons. The V and J ends lost 1 base and 6 bases, in that order; junction bases with no gene match: 5. The CDR3 consists of 14 residues. CDR1 LGHNT and CDR2 FRNRAP come from the germline V gene. This specimen comes from a study of graft-versus-host responses after intestinal transplantation. On the study more broadly: Transplants were multivisceral, liver-intestinal, or isolated intestinal.

The sequencing here drew on unstimulated CD4+ T cells sorted from spleen or lymph node cells, taken before transplant. The chain joins TRBV12-5 to TRBJ1-2; TRBD1 agrees at 7 bases. The source of this sequence is a human donor who was the organ donor for an intestinal transplant. The CDR3 DNA sequence: TGTGCTAGTGGTTTGGGACAGGGATCAGATGGCTACACCTTC. As protein: CASGLGQGSDGYTF.